A selection of T cell receptor beta chains follows, all from one sample in a study of blood T cell repertoires in COVID-19. Produced via immunoSEQ multiplex PCR; TCRdb's table is partial and in-frame only. Of over 120,000 clones listed, around 85% were seen once; the top ten hold roughly 3%. Material: peripheral blood. The receptors were gathered from a woman of 80 years or more with acute or convalescent COVID-19. Both conserved end residues are part of each CDR3. The D gene is left open where the match is weak. Size is stated for part of the rows, as once, few or many counts, or as a class when the clone is expanded.

TRBJ2-5 | - | 15 | - | TRBV7-2 | TGTGCCAGCAGCTTAGATCAGGGGGGCCAAGAGACCCAGTACTTC | CASSLDQGGQETQYF
TRBJ1-1 | - | 14 | TRBD1 | TRBV27 | TGTGCCAGCAGAACAACAGGGGGCCTAGGTGAAGCTTTCTTT | CASRTTGGLGEAFF
TRBJ1-3 | - | 14 | - | TRBV9 | TGTGCCAGCAGTCGCGGGGACTCTGGAAACACCATATATTTT | CASSRGDSGNTIYF
TRBJ1-2 | once | 13 | - | TRBV19 | TGTGCCAGTAGTTCTTCAGCTAACTATGGCTACACCTTC | CASSSSANYGYTF
TRBJ1-3 | - | 18 | TRBD1 | TRBV30 | TGTGCCTGGACCTACCTGCGACAGGGTTGGGTCGAAGCGAACACCATATATTTT | CAWTYLRQGWVEANTIYF
TRBJ1-1 | - | 14 | - | TRBV10-3 | TGTGCCATCAGTGAGTATGGAGAGGAGACTGAAGCTTTCTTT | CAISEYGEETEAFF
TRBJ1-6 | - | 16 | - | TRBV6-6 | TGTGCCAGCAGTCCTCAGGGTAGGGGATTGAATTCACCCCTCCACTTT | CASSPQGRGLNSPLHF
TRBJ2-3 | - | 14 | - | TRBV5-1 | TGCGCCAGCAGCTTGTCAGGCGGGAAAGATACGCAGTATTTT | CASSLSGGKDTQYF
TRBJ1-2 | few | 13 | - | TRBV28 | TGTGCCAGCAGTATACAGGGAATCTATGGCTACACCTTC | CASSIQGIYGYTF
TRBJ1-3 | once | 17 | - | TRBV19 | TGTGCCAGTAGTATCGCTTTCGACACAATCTCTGGAAACACCATATATTTT | CASSIAFDTISGNTIYF
TRBJ1-2 | once | 16 | - | TRBV7-9 | TGTGCCAGCAGCGACCGGGCGGAGGAGTGGAACTATGGCTACACCTTC | CASSDRAEEWNYGYTF
TRBJ2-5 | - | 15 | TRBD1 | TRBV5-4 | TGTGCCAGCAGCACCGGGACAGGGGGCCGAGAGACCCAGTACTTC | CASSTGTGGRETQYF
TRBJ1-2 | - | 14 | TRBD1 | TRBV5-4 | TGTGCCAGCAGCTTAGACAGGGGGTTGTATGGCTACACCTTC | CASSLDRGLYGYTF
TRBJ2-7 | - | 15 | - | TRBV27 | TGTGCCAGCAGTCCCGGAGGGCGTAGCTCCTACGAGCAGTACTTC | CASSPGGRSSYEQYF
TRBJ2-1 | - | 16 | TRBD1 | TRBV5-4 | TGTGCCAGCAGCCCATCCGGGACAGCAACTTACAATGAGCAGTTCTTC | CASSPSGTATYNEQFF
TRBJ1-5 | - | 16 | TRBD1 | TRBV27 | TGTGCCAGCAGTACCACTACCGGGACAGGGAATCAGCCCCAGCATTTT | CASSTTTGTGNQPQHF
TRBJ2-5 | - | 14 | - | TRBV11-2 | TGTGCCAGCAGCTTAGTGCCAGGGCGGGAGACCCAGTACTTC | CASSLVPGRETQYF
TRBJ2-5 | - | 16 | TRBD1 | TRBV9 | TGTGCCAGCAGCGTAGAGGGACAGGGGAAGCGAGAGACCCAGTACTTC | CASSVEGQGKRETQYF
TRBJ1-1 | - | 15 | TRBD1 | TRBV5-4 | TGTGCCAGCAGCGTAGGGACAGGGAGTCGGACTGAAGCTTTCTTT | CASSVGTGSRTEAFF
TRBJ1-3 | - | 17 | - | TRBV3-1/TRBV3-2 | TGTGCCAGCAGCCCCCTTATTGGGAGGGCCACTGGAAACACCATATATTTT | CASSPLIGRATGNTIYF
TRBJ2-2 | - | 17 | - | TRBV28 | TGTGCCAGCAGTCCCGCGGGCCTAAGATCCGACACCGGGGAGCTGTTTTTT | CASSPAGLRSDTGELFF
TRBJ1-2 | few | 13 | - | TRBV18 | TGTGCCAGCTTCCCACGGAGGGACTATGGCTACACCTTC | CASFPRRDYGYTF
TRBJ1-5 | - | 15 | - | TRBV7-6 | TGTGCCAGCAGCTTAGACTCAGGTAGCAATCAGCCCCAGCATTTT | CASSLDSGSNQPQHF
TRBJ1-2 | - | 17 | TRBD1 | TRBV7-3 | TGTGCCAGCAGCCCCGGGACAGGGAAAATGAGTAACTATGGCTACACCTTC | CASSPGTGKMSNYGYTF
TRBJ1-2 | once | 13 | - | TRBV18 | TGTGCCAGCTCACCGGGGAGCTCTTATGGCTACACCTTC | CASSPGSSYGYTF
TRBJ1-2 | - | 13 | - | TRBV13 | TGTGCCAGCAGCTTAGAGGGGCAGACCGGCTACACCTTC | CASSLEGQTGYTF
TRBJ2-1 | once | 14 | TRBD1 | TRBV13 | TGTGCCAGCAGGCCGGGACAGTTATACAATGAGCAGTTCTTC | CASRPGQLYNEQFF
TRBJ2-1 | - | 16 | TRBD1 | TRBV9 | TGTGCCAGCAGCGTCGGGTTGGGACAGGGGGAATCTGAGCAGTTCTTC | CASSVGLGQGESEQFF
TRBJ1-1 | - | 15 | - | TRBV5-1 | TGCGCCAGCAGCTTGGGGGGGGGCGCAGGAACTGAAGCTTTCTTT | CASSLGGGAGTEAFF
TRBJ2-5 | - | 14 | TRBD1 | TRBV6-5 | TGTGCCAGCAGTCCCCTCGAGGGGGCAGAGACCCAGTACTTC | CASSPLEGAETQYF
TRBJ1-2 | - | 15 | TRBD1 | TRBV5-4 | TGTGCCAGCAGCTTCCCGACAGGGGGGTATTTAGGCTACACCTTC | CASSFPTGGYLGYTF
TRBJ2-7 | - | 15 | TRBD1 | TRBV9 | TGTGCCAGCAGCGTATCCGGGACAGGGGGCGGCGAGCAGTACTTC | CASSVSGTGGGEQYF
TRBJ2-7 | many | 13 | TRBD1 | TRBV30 | TGTGCCTGGACCGGGACAGGGATAGGCGAGCAGTACTTC | CAWTGTGIGEQYF
TRBJ2-3 | few | 16 | TRBD1 | TRBV15 | TGTGCCACCAGCAGAGAGACAGGGATCCTCACAGATACGCAGTATTTT | CATSRETGILTDTQYF
TRBJ1-6 | - | 15 | - | TRBV7-9 | TGTGCCAGCAGGCCCGTTCAGATCTATAATTCACCCCTCCACTTT | CASRPVQIYNSPLHF